This TCR beta chain was profiled in a study of blood T cell repertoires in COVID-19. Ages ranged from roughly 18 to 100 years, with residence in around 24 US areas. Donors were grouped by their self-reported clinical history. Method: immunoSEQ multiplex PCR; TCRdb's copy keeps in-frame clones and lacks some. The data contain fewer than 250,000 clones, roughly 85% of them singletons. V lost 4 bases to trimming and J lost 4 bases; unmatched junction nucleotides: 14. This CDR3 is 17 amino acids long. From germline, CDR1 is SGDLS and CDR2 YYNGEE. The TCR originated in a woman aged 40 to 50 with acute COVID-19. Material: PBMCs or T cells enriched from blood (not recorded which). V is TRBV9 and J is TRBJ2-1, with 7 bases fitting TRBD2. CDR3 region: CASSPEEGTSVYNEQFF. The CDR3 nucleotides read TGTGCCAGCAGCCCCGAAGAGGGTACTAGCGTTTACAATGAGCAGTTCTTC.